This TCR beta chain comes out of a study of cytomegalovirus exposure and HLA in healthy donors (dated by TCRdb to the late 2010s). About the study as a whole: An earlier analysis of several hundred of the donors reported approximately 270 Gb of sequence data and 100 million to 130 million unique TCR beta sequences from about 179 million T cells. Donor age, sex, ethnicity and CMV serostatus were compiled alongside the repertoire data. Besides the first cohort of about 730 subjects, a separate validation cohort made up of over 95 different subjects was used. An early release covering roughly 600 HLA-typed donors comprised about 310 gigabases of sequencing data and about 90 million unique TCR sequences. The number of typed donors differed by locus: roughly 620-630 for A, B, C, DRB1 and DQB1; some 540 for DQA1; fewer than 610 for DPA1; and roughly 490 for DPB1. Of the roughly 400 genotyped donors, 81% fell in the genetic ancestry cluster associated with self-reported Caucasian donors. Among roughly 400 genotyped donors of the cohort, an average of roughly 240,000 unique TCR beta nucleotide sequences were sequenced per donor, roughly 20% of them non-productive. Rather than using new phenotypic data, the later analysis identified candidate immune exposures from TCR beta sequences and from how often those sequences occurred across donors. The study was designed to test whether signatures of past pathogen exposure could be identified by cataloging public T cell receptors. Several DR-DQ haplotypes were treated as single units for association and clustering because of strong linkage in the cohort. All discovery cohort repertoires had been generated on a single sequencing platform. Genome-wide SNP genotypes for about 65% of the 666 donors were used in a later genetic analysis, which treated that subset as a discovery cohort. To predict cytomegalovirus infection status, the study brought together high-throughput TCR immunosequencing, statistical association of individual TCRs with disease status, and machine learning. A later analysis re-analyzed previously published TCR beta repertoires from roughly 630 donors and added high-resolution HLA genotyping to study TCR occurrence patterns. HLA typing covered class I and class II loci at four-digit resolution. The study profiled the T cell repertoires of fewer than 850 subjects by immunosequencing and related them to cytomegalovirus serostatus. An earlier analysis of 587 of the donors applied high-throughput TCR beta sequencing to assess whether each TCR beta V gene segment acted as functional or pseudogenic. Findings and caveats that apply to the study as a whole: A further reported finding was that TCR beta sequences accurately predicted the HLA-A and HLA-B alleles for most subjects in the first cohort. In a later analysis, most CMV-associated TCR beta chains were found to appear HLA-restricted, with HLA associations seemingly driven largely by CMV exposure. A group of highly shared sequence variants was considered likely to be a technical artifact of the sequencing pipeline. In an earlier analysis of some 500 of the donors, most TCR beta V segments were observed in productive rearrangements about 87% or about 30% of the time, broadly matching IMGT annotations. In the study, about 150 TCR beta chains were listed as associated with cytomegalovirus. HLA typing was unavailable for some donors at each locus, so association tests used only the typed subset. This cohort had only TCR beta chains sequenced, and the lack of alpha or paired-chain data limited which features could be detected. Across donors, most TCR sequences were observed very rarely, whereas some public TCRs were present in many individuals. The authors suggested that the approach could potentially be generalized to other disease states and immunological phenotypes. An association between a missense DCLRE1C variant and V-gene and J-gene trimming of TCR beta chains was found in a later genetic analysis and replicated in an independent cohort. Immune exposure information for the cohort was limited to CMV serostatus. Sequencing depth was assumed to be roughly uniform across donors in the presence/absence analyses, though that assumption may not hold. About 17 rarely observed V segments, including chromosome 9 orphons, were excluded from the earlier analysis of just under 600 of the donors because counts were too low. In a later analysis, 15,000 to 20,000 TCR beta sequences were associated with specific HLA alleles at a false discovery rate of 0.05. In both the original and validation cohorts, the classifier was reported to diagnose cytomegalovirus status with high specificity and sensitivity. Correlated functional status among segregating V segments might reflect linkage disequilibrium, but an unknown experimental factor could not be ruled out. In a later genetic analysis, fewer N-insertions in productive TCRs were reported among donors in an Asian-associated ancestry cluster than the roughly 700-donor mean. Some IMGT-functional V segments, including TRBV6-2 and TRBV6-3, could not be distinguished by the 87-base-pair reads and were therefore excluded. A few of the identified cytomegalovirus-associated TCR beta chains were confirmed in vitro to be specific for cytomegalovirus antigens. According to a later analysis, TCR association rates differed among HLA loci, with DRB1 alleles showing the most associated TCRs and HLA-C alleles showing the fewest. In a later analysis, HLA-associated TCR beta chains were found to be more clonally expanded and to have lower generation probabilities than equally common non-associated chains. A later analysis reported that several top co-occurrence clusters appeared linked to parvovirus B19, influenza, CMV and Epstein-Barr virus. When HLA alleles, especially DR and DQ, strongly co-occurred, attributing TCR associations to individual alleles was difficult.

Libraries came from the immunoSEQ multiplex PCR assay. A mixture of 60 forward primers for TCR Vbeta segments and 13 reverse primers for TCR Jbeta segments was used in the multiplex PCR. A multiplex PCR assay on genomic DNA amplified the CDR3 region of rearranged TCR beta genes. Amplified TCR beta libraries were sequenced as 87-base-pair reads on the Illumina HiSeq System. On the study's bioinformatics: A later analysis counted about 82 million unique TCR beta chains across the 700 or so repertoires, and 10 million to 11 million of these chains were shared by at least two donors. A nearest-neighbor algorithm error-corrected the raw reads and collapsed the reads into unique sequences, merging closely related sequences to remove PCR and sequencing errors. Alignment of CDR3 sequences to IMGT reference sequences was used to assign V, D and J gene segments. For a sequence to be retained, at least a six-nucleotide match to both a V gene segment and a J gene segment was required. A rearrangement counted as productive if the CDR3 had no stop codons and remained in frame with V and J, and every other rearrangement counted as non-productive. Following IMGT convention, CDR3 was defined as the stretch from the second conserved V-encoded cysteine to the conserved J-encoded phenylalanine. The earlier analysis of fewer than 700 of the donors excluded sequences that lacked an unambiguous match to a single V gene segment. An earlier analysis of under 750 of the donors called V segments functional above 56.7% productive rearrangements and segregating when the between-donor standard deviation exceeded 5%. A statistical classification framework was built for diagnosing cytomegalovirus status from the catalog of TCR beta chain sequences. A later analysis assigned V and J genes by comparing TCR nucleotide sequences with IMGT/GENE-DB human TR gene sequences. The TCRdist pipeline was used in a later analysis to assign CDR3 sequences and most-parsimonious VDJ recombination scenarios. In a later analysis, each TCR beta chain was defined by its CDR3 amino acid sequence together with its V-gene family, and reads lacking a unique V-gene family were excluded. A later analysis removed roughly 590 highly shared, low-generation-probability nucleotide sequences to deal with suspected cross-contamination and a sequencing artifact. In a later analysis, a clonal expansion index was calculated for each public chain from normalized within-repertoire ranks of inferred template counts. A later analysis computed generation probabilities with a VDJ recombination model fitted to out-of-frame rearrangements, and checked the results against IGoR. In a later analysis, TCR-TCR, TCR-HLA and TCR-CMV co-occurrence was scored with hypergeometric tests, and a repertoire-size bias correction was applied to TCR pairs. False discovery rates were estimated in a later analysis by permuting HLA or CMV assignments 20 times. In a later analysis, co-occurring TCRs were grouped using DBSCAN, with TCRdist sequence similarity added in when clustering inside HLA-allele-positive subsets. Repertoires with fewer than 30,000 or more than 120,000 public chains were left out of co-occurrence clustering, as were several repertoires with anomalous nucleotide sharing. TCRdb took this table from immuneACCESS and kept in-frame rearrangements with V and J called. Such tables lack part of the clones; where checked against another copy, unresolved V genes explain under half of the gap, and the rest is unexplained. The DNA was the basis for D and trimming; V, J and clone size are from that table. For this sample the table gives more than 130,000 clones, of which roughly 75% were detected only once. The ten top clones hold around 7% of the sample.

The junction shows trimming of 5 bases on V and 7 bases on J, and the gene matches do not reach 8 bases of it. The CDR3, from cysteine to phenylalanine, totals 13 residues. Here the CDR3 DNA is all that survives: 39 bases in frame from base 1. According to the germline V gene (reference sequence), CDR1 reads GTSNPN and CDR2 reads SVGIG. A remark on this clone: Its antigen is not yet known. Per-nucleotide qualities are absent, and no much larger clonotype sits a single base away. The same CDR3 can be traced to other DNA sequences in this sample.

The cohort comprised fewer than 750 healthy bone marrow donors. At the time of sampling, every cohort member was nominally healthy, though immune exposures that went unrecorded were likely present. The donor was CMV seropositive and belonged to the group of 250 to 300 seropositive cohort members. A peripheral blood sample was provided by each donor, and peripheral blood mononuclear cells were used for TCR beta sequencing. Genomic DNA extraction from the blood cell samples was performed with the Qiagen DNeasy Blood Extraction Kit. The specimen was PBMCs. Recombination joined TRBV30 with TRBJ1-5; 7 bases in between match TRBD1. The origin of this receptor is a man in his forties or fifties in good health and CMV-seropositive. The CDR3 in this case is CAWSLGGSQPQHF. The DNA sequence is TGTGCCTGGTCTTTAGGGGGCAGCCAGCCCCAGCATTTT. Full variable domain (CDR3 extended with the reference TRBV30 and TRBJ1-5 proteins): SQTIHQWPATLVQPVGSPLSLECTVEGTSNPNLYWYRQAAGRGLQLLFYSVGIGQISSEVPQNLSASRPQDRQFILSSKKLLLSDSGFYLCAWSLGGSQPQHFGDGTRLSIL.